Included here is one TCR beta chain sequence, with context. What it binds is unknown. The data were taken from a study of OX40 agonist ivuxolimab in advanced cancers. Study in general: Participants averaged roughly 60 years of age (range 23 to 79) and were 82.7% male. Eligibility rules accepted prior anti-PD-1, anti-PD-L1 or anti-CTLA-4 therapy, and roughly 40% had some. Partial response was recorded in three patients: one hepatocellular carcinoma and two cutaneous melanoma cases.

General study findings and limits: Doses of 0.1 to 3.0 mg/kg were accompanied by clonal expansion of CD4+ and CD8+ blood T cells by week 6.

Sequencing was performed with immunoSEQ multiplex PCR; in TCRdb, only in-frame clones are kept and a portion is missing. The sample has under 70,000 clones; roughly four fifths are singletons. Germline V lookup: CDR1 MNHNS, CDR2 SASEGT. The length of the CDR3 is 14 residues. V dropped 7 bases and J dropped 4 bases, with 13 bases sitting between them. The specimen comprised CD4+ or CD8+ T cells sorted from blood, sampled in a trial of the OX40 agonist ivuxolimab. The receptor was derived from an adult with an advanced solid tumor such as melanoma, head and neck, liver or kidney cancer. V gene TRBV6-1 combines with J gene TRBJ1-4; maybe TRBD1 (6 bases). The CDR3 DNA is TGTGCCAGCACCGAGCCAGGGGTTAATGAAAAACTGTTTTTT. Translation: CASTEPGVNEKLFF.